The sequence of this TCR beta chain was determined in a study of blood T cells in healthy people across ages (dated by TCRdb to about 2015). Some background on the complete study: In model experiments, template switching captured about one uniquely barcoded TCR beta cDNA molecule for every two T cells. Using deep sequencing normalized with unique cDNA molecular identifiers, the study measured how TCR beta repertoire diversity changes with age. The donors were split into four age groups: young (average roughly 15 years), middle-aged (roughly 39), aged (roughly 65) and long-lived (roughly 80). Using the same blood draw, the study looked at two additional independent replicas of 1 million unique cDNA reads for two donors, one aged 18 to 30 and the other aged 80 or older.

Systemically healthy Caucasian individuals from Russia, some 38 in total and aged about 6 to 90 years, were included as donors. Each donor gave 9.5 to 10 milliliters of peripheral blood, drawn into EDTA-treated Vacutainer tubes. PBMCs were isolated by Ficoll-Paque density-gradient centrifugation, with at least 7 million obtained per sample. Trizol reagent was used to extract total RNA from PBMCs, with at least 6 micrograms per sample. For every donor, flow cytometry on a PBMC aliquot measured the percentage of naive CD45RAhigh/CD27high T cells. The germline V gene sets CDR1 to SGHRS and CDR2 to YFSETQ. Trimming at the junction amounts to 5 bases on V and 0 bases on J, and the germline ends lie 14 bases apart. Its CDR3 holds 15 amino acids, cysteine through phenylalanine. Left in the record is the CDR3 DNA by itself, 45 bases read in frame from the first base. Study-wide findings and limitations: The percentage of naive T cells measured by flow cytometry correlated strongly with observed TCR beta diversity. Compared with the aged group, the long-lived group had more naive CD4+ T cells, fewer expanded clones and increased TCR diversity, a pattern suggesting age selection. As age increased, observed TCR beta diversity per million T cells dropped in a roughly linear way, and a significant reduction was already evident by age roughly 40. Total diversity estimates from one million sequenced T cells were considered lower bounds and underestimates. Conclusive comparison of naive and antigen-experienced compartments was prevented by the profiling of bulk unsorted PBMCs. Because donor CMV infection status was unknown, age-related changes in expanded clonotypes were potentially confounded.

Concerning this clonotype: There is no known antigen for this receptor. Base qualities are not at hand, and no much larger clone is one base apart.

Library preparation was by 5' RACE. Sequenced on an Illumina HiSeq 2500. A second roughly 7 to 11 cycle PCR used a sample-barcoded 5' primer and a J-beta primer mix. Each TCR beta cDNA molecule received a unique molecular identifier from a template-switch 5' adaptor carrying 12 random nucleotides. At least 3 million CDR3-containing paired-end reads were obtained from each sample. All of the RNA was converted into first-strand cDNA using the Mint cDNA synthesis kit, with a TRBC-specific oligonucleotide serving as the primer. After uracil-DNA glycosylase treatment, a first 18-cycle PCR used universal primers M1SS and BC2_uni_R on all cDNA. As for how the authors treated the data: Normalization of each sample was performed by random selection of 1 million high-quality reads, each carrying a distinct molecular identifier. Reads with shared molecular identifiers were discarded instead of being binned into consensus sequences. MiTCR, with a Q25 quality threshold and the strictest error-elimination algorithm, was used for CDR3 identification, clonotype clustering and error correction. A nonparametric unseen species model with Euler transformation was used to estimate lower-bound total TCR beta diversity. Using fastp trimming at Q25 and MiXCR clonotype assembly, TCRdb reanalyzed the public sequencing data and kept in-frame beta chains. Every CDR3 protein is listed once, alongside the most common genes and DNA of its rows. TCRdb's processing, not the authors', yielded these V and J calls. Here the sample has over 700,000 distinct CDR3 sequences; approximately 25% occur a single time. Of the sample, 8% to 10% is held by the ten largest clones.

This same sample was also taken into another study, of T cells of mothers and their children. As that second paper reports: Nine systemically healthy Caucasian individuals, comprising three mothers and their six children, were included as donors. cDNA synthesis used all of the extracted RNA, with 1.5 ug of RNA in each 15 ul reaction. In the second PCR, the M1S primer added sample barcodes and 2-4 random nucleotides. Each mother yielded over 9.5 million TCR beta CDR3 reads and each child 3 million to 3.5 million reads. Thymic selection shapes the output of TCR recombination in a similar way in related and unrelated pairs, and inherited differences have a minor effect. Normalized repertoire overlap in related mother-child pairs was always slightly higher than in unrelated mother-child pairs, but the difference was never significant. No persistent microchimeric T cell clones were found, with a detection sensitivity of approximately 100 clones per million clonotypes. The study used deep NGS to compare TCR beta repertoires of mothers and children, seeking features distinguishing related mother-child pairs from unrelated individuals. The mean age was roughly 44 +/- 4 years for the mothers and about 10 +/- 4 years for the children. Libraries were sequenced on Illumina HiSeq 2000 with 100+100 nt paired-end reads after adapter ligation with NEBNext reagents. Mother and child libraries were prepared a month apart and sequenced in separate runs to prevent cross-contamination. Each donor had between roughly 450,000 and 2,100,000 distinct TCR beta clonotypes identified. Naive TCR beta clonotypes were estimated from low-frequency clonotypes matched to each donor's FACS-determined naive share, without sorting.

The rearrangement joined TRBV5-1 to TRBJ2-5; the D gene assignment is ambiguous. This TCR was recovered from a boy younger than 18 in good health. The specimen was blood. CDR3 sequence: CASRKLRTDQETQYF. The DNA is TGCGCCAGCAGAAAACTACGGACGGACCAAGAGACCCAGTACTTC.